One sample yielded the 18 T cell receptor beta chains listed below, sequenced in a study of shared clonotypes between healthy human individuals. Sequencing was performed with immunoSEQ multiplex PCR; in TCRdb, only in-frame clones are kept and a portion is missing. Of about 2.4 million clones in the sample, roughly 93% were seen once. The sequenced sample consisted of naive CD4+ T cells from PBMCs. Subset specified: CD45RA+ positively selected. These receptors were taken from a man between 18 and 29 years old in good health. Some clones in this sample may be carry-over from other donors' samples.

As to this clone: The same CDR3 is also encoded by other DNA sequences in this sample. The V call is TRBV6-4, the J call TRBJ2-2, with D unresolved. With 5 bases removed from V and 2 bases from J, the gap between germline ends came to 3 bases. CDR3 length equals 12 residues. Germline values: CDR1 MRHNA, CDR2 SNTAGT. Here the CDR3 reads CASSRNTGELFF. The CDR3 DNA is TGTGCCAGCAGTAGAAACACCGGGGAGCTGTTTTTT.

J is TRBJ1-1 and V is TRBV9; weak D call: TRBD1 (6 bases). Germline V gene data show CDR1 as SGDLS and CDR2 as YYNGEE. V was trimmed by 4 bases and J by 0 bases, leaving 13 bases between them. The CDR3 contains 15 residues. CDR3 amino acids: CASSPRAGVNTEAFF. For the CDR3, the DNA is TGTGCCAGCAGCCCACGGGCAGGGGTGAACACTGAAGCTTTCTTT.

This rearrangement joins TRBV5-6 to TRBJ2-1, with unresolved D. CDR1 and CDR2 (germline): SGHDT, YYEEEE. V gave up 0 bases and J gave up 4 bases, with 14 bases separating them. The CDR3 covers 16 residues. The CDR3 DNA sequence: TGTGCCAGCAGCTTGGCTGAGCATCCGGGTTACAATGAGCAGTTCTTC. Its translation is CASSLAEHPGYNEQFF.

This rearrangement joins TRBV5-1 to TRBJ2-1; D is ambiguous. Trimming pared 0 bases from V and 7 bases from J, leaving 11 bases between. Germline-derived CDR1 and CDR2 are SGHRS and YFSETQ. The CDR3 totals 14 residues. The CDR3 here is CASSLDPMRNEQFF. The CDR3 nucleotides read TGCGCCAGCAGCTTGGATCCCATGAGGAATGAGCAGTTCTTC.

The chain uses TRBV2 and TRBJ1-4, with 8 bases fitting TRBD1. Germline loops: CDR1 SNHLY, CDR2 FYNNEI. The trim removed 6 bases at V and 8 bases at J, leaving 14 bases unmatched. The CDR3 covers 16 residues. This CDR3 reads CASSDRLTGAGEKLFF. The CDR3 DNA follows: TGTGCCAGCAGCGACCGACTGACAGGGGCTGGGGAAAAACTGTTTTTT.

The chain combines TRBV9 with TRBJ2-1, with 7 bases lining up with TRBD2. This CDR3 region has 16 residues. Trimming at V came to 4 bases and at J to 2 bases, leaving 9 bases not matched to a gene. Germline-derived CDR1 and CDR2 are SGDLS and YYNGEE. CDR3 residues: CASSTAGGGAYNEQFF. CDR3 sequence (DNA): TGTGCCAGCAGCACCGCTGGGGGGGGAGCCTACAATGAGCAGTTCTTC.

Comments on this clone: Additional DNA sequences in this sample encode the identical CDR3. This chain uses TRBV7-2 with TRBJ1-5; no definite D call. The CDR3 is 14 amino acids. The V gene's germline CDR1 is SGHTA and CDR2 FQGNSA. V gave up 1 base and J gave up 6 bases, with 10 bases separating them. CDR3 region: CASSLVGEGQPQHF. The CDR3 coding sequence is TGTGCCAGCAGCTTAGTCGGGGAGGGTCAGCCCCAGCATTTT.

The chain couples TRBV4-1 to TRBJ1-5, with a weak D call TRBD1 (5 bases). This CDR3 is built from 16 residues. Looked up from germline, CDR1 is MGHRA and CDR2 is YSYEKL. The V end was cut by 1 base, the J end by 5 bases, with 15 bases between. The CDR3: CASSQVAGWFDQPQHF. The DNA of the CDR3 is TGCGCCAGCAGCCAAGTCGCAGGGTGGTTTGATCAGCCCCAGCATTTT.

V usage is TRBV5-5 and J usage is TRBJ2-7; TRBD1 agrees at 9 bases. The CDR3 has 14 amino acids. V shed 4 bases and J 2 bases; nucleotides not matched to a gene: 4. CDR1 and CDR2 from the germline V gene are SGHKS and YYEKEE (reference sequence). The CDR3 DNA follows: TGTGCCAGCAGCCATAGACAGGGGGCCTACGAGCAGTACTTC. Its protein is CASSHRQGAYEQYF.

This chain links TRBV5-1 with TRBJ2-3; TRBD2 aligns across 8 bases. Per the germline V gene, CDR1 is SGHRS and CDR2 is YFSETQ. CDR3 length equals 16 residues. J lost 0 bases, V lost 0 bases, and 3 bases had no gene match. In nucleotides, the CDR3 is TGCGCCAGCAGCTTGGGTTCTAGCGGGAGCACAGATACGCAGTATTTT. Translation gives CASSLGSSGSTDTQYF.

This rearrangement joins TRBV6-1 to TRBJ1-1; D ambiguous. The V gene's germline CDR1 is MNHNS and CDR2 SASEGT. This CDR3 region has 14 residues. The V and J ends lost 1 base and 14 bases respectively, with 20 bases between them. CDR3 sequence: CASSEEIEYGVTFF. The CDR3 region has the DNA TGTGCCAGCAGTGAAGAGATCGAGTACGGGGTGACGTTCTTT.

The chain has TRBV5-1 and TRBJ2-2; maybe TRBD2 (6 bases). The CDR3 loop spans 17 amino acids. Deletions cut 1 base from V and 1 base from J, with 14 bases between. Germline CDR1 SGHRS, CDR2 YFSETQ. CDR3 in DNA: TGCGCCAGCAGCTTGCCCGAGGGGACTGAGAACACCGGGGAGCTGTTTTTT. Translating it yields CASSLPEGTENTGELFF. The full variable domain, its missing parts supplied by reference TRBV5-1 and TRBJ2-2, is KAGVTQTPRYLIKTRGQQVTLSCSPISGHRSVSWYQQTPGQGLQFLFEYFSETQRNKGNFPGRFSGRQFSNSRSEMNVSTLELGDSALYLCASSLPEGTENTGELFFGEGSRLTVL.

This chain joins TRBV6-1 and TRBJ1-5; possibly TRBD1 for D (5 bases). CDR3 size: 15 residues. Germline CDR1 reads MNHNS; CDR2 reads SASEGT. V shed 6 bases and J shed 0 bases, with 12 bases lying between them. CDR3 sequence (DNA): TGTGCCAGCAGGGAACAGGTAAATAGCAATCAGCCCCAGCATTTT. This sequence encodes CASREQVNSNQPQHF.

The rearrangement joins TRBV6-6 to TRBJ1-2; D is undetermined. Deletions cut 5 bases from V and 2 bases from J, with 9 bases between. The CDR3 extends over 13 amino acids. CDR1 is MNHNY and CDR2 is SVGAGI in the germline V gene (reference sequence). The CDR3 DNA is TGTGCCAGCAGTGGACTTAACAACTATGGCTACACCTTC. The encoded protein is CASSGLNNYGYTF.

The V gene is TRBV5-1, the J gene TRBJ2-7; D gene ambiguous. The CDR3 runs to 15 residues. The germline CDR1 and CDR2 sequences are SGHRS and YFSETQ. V lost 4 bases and J 2 bases, leaving 16 bases between the germline ends. The CDR3, as DNA: TGCGCCAGCAGCGTTGGGATAGCCTCCACCTACGAGCAGTACTTC. Protein product: CASSVGIASTYEQYF. Full variable domain (outside the CDR3, taken from reference TRBV5-1 and TRBJ2-7): KAGVTQTPRYLIKTRGQQVTLSCSPISGHRSVSWYQQTPGQGLQFLFEYFSETQRNKGNFPGRFSGRQFSNSRSEMNVSTLELGDSALYLCASSVGIASTYEQYFGPGTRLTVT.

DNA for the CDR3: TGTGCCAGCTCGAACGGGGGGGATCAGCCCCAGCATTTT. It encodes CASSNGGDQPQHF. The chain carries TRBV18 and TRBJ1-5; D may be TRBD1 (5 bases). The ends were cut back, 6 bases at V and 5 bases at J, with 11 bases in the middle. The CDR3 totals 13 residues. Germline V gene sequence: CDR1 KGHSH, CDR2 LQKENI.

V is TRBV11-2 and J is TRBJ2-5; D ambiguous. The last part of the DNA fits TRBJ2-7 better; the J call may be wrong. The germline gives CDR1 SGHAT, CDR2 FQNNGV. CDR3 length equals 13 residues. The chain's CDR3 is CASSFLMLYEQYF. CDR3 nucleotides: TGTGCCAGCAGCTTCCTTATGCTCTACGAGCAGTACTTC.

This sequence joins TRBV5-6 and TRBJ1-1; 8 bases align to TRBD1. Germline assignment: CDR1 SGHDT and CDR2 YYEEEE. Losses at the gene ends were 3 bases for V and 0 bases for J; bases not matched to a gene: 4. This CDR3 has 15 residues. CDR3 region: CASSWGTGLNTEAFF. The CDR3 DNA sequence: TGTGCCAGCAGCTGGGGGACAGGATTGAACACTGAAGCTTTCTTT.